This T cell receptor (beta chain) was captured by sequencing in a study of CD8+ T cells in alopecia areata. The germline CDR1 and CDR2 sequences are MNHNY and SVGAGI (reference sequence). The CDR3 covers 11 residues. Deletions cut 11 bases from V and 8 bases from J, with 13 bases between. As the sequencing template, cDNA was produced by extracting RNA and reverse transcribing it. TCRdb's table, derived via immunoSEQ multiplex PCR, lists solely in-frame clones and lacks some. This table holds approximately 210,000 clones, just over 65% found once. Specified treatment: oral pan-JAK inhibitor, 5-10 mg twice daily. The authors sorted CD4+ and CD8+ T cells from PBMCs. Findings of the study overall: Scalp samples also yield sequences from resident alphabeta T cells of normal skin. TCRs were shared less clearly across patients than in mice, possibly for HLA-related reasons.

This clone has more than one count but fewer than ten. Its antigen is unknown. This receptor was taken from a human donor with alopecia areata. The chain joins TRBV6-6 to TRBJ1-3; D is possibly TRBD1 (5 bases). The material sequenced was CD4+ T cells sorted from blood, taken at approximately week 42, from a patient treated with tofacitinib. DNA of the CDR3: TGTGCCTCCGCGCTAGGGGACACCATATATTTT. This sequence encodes CASALGDTIYF.